A single sample is the source of the 10 T cell receptor beta chains below, sequenced in a study of blood T cell repertoires in COVID-19. Sequenced by immunoSEQ multiplex PCR; TCRdb stores in-frame clones only, minus some. The sample records around 270,000 clones, approximately 88% being singletons. The sequencing input was PBMCs or T cells enriched from blood (not recorded which). Every receptor here comes from a woman aged 40 to 55 who had been exposed to COVID-19.

The chain joins TRBV7-2 to TRBJ2-7, with TRBD2 matching over 9 bases. This CDR3 comprises 15 residues. The germline gives CDR1 SGHTA, CDR2 FQGNSA. V lost 2 bases to trimming and J lost 5 bases; unmatched junction nucleotides: 7. This CDR3 reads CASSLYGGGANEQYF. The CDR3 coding sequence is TGTGCCAGCAGCTTATATGGCGGGGGGGCCAACGAGCAGTACTTC.

This chain connects TRBV5-5 to TRBJ2-7; D remains unclear. The V end was cut by 0 bases, the J end by 2 bases, with 9 bases between. The CDR3 has 14 residues. CDR1 SGHKS and CDR2 YYEKEE come from the germline V gene (reference sequence). CDR3 DNA: TGTGCCAGCAGCTTGGTACCAGAAGCCTACGAGCAGTACGTC. The encoded protein is CASSLVPEAYEQYV.

J is TRBJ2-5 and V is TRBV30; D unclear. Trimming left V 0 bases short and J 5 bases short, with 13 bases between. Germline CDR1 is GTSNPN and CDR2 is SVGIG (reference sequence). This CDR3 has 14 residues. CDR3 sequence: CAWSVWQNKETQYF. CDR3 nucleotides: TGTGCCTGGAGTGTATGGCAAAATAAGGAGACCCAGTACTTC.

This chain uses TRBV11-3 with TRBJ2-7; D remains ambiguous. The germline gives CDR1 SGHNT, CDR2 YENEEA. The CDR3 is 14 amino acids. V lost 4 bases and J lost 2, with 12 bases in between. The CDR3 DNA follows: TGTGCCAGCAGCTCCCGGCAGGCTGCCTACGAGCAGTACGTC. This codes for CASSSRQAAYEQYV.

This clone turned up a few times. Different DNA sequences within this sample yield the same CDR3. The chain uses TRBV5-4 and TRBJ1-2, with 11 bases identical to TRBD1. From germline, CDR1 is SGHNT and CDR2 YYREEE (reference sequence). With V trimmed by 4 bases and J by 7 bases, 6 bases remained unmatched. The CDR3 runs to 14 residues. In DNA, the CDR3 is TGTGCCAGCAGCCCGGACAGGGGGCTTGGTGGCTACACCTTC. This sequence encodes CASSPDRGLGGYTF.

V usage is TRBV11-3 and J usage is TRBJ2-1, with a weak D call TRBD2 (6 bases). V lost 3 bases, J lost 2 bases, and 11 bases lay in between. The germline CDR1 and CDR2 sequences are SGHNT and YENEEA. The CDR3 length is 15 residues. The CDR3 reads CASSLDSGTYNEQFF. Here the CDR3 DNA reads TGTGCCAGCAGCTTGGATAGCGGTACCTACAATGAGCAGTTCTTC.

This chain joins TRBV27 and TRBJ2-1, with 12 bases aligning to TRBD2. This CDR3 has 19 residues. CDR1 is MNHEY, CDR2 SMNVEV, per germline (reference sequence). J gave up 9 bases and V 7 bases, and 22 bases lay outside the gene matches. The CDR3 spells CASTPAGTSGPTLRGEQFF. The CDR3 bases are TGTGCCAGCACCCCGGCAGGGACTAGCGGGCCCACACTTCGGGGTGAGCAGTTCTTC.

This clone was recorded a few times. The chain links TRBV5-4 to TRBJ1-6; 8 bases line up with TRBD1. V shed 4 bases, J shed 5 bases, and the junction held 5 bases outside the gene matches. This CDR3 has 15 residues. Germline V CDR1 and CDR2: SGHNT, YYREEE (reference sequence). Written as DNA, the CDR3 is TGTGCCAGCAGCCCATGGGACAGGCATAATTCACCCCTCCACTTT. Residues: CASSPWDRHNSPLHF.

The genes are TRBV5-6 and TRBJ1-2, with 9 positions matching TRBD1. V lost 1 base to trimming and J lost 4 bases; unmatched junction nucleotides: 8. Germline V gives CDR1 SGHDT, CDR2 YYEEEE. This CDR3 contains 16 residues. The CDR3 loop is CASSLRDRALIYGYTF. CDR3 DNA: TGTGCCAGCAGCTTGCGGGACAGGGCCCTAATCTATGGCTACACCTTC.

Concerning this clone: One junction end does not reproduce the germline sequence, and a read error may be involved. The chain combines TRBV5-1 with TRBJ1-6; 12 bases line up with TRBD1. This CDR3 spans 17 amino acids. CDR1 is SGHRS and CDR2 is YFSETQ in the germline V gene. CDR3 sequence (DNA): TGTGCCAGCAGCTTAGAGGGACAGGGGGCGTATAATTCACCCCTCCACTTT. Protein sequence: CASSLEGQGAYNSPLHF.